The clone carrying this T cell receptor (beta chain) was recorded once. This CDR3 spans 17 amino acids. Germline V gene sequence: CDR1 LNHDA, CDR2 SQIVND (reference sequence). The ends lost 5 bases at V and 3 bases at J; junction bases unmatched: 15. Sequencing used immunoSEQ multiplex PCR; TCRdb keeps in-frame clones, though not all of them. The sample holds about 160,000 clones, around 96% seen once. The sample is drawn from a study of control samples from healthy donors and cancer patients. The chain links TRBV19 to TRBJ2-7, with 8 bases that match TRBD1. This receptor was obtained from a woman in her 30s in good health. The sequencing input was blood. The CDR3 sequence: CASSLAWAGGDSYEQYF. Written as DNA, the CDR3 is TGTGCCAGTAGTTTGGCTTGGGCAGGGGGCGATAGCTACGAGCAGTACTTC.